What follows are 5 T cell receptor beta chains derived from one specimen sequenced in a study of Ad26.COV2.S vaccination and SARS-CoV-2 variants. Some clones are missing from TCRdb's copy, which holds only in-frame ones; the method was immunoSEQ multiplex PCR. In the table there are around 450,000 clones, roughly 88% of which are singletons. Sample treatment: over 15 received Ad26.COV2.S at low or high dose, single or two shots; roughly five received placebo; per-sample allocation not given. The samples date from day 63 after the first vaccine or placebo injection. Material: peripheral blood, obtained in a trial of Ad26.COV2.S vaccine versus placebo. Receptor source: a person aged 18-60 years who received the Ad26.COV2.S COVID-19 vaccine or a placebo.

This sequence joins TRBV7-9 and TRBJ2-1, with D possibly matching TRBD2 (6 bases). The CDR3 is made up of 14 amino acids. Germline V lookup: CDR1 SEHNR, CDR2 FQNEAQ (reference sequence). Trimming removed 5 bases from V and 6 bases from J, with 14 bases in between. This chain's CDR3 is CASSRGGPGNEQFF. The CDR3 coding sequence is TGTGCCAGCAGCCGCGGAGGGCCGGGCAATGAGCAGTTCTTC.

The V call is TRBV19, the J call TRBJ2-2; D is possibly TRBD1 (7 bases). V lost 6 bases to trimming and J lost 2 bases, with 10 bases between them. This CDR3 spans 14 amino acids. Germline-derived CDR1 and CDR2 are LNHDA and SQIVND (reference sequence). Here the CDR3 reads CASRTGTNTGELFF. In DNA form, the CDR3 reads TGTGCCAGTAGGACAGGGACTAACACCGGGGAGCTGTTTTTT.

This chain links TRBV6-5 with TRBJ2-7; 11 bases fit TRBD2. Germline loops: CDR1 MNHEY, CDR2 SVGAGI. CDR3 length: 14 amino acids. Trimming took 4 bases from V and 3 from J; bases not matched to a gene: 2. The CDR3 DNA reads TGTGCCAGCAGTTTACTAGCGGGAGTCTACGAGCAGTACTTC. As protein: CASSLLAGVYEQYF.

The chain is built from TRBV27 and TRBJ2-3; D could derive from TRBD1 or TRBD2 (5 bases each). Germline assignment: CDR1 MNHEY and CDR2 SMNVEV (reference sequence). The CDR3 runs to 14 residues. Trimming removed 2 bases from V and 4 bases from J, with 10 bases in between. The CDR3 DNA follows: TGTGCCAGCAGTTTAAAATGGGGGTCAGATACGCAGTATTTT. This encodes CASSLKWGSDTQYF.

The chain uses TRBV7-2 and TRBJ2-7; D is possibly TRBD2 (6 bases). Trimming cost V 5 bases and J 7 bases, with 18 bases left between them. CDR3 length: 14 amino acids. The germline V gene has CDR1 SGHTA and CDR2 FQGNSA. As DNA, the CDR3 is TGTGCCAGCAGCACGGGACTCCTCCCTGGGGAGCAGTACTTC. Its translation: CASSTGLLPGEQYF.